This T cell receptor (beta chain) emerged from a study of T cells in women clearing cervical HPV infection. V shed 1 base and J 4 bases; nucleotides not matched to a gene: 17. The CDR3 runs 19 residues. Germline V gene sequence: CDR1 SGHRS, CDR2 YFSETQ. Regarding this clone: The read ends 3 residues before the CDR3 terminus; that terminus is restored from the germline J gene.

The protocol was immunoSEQ multiplex PCR, while the TCRdb copy is restricted to in-frame clones and leaves out a portion. This sample's clone table lists some 32,000 clones. Each participant carried one incident cervical HPV16 infection only. Sequenced material: blood buffy coat. The receptor was derived from a woman aged 18 to 69 with a cervical HPV16 infection that either progressed to CIN3+ or cleared (not recorded which). V and J are TRBV5-1 and TRBJ2-3; 8 positions match TRBD2. CDR3: CASSLRGGLAYDIADTQYF. The DNA read from the CDR3 is TGCGCCAGCAGCTTGCGGGGGGGCCTCGCATATGATATCGCAGATACG. Combining the CDR3 with reference TRBV5-1 and TRBJ2-3 gives the whole variable domain KAGVTQTPRYLIKTRGQQVTLSCSPISGHRSVSWYQQTPGQGLQFLFEYFSETQRNKGNFPGRFSGRQFSNSRSEMNVSTLELGDSALYLCASSLRGGLAYDIADTQYFGPGTRLTVL.